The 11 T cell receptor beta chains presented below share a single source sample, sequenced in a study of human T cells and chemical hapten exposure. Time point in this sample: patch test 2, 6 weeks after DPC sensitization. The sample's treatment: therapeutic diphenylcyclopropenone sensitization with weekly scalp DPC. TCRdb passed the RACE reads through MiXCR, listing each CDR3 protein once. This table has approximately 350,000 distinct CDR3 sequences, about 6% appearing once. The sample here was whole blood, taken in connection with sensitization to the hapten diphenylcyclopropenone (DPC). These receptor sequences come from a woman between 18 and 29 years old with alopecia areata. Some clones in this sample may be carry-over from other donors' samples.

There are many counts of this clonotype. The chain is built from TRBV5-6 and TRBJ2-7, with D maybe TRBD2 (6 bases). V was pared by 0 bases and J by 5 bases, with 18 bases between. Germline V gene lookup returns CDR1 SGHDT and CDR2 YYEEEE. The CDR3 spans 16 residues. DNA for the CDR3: TGTGCCAGCAGCTTGGATTGGAGGGAGTCGGTCAACGAGCAGTACTTC. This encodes CASSLDWRESVNEQYF.

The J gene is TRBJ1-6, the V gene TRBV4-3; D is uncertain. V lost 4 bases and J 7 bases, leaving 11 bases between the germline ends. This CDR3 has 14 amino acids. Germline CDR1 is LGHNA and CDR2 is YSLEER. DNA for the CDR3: TGCGCCAGCAGCCTCGACACCTTCAATTCACCCCTCCACTTT. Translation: CASSLDTFNSPLHF.

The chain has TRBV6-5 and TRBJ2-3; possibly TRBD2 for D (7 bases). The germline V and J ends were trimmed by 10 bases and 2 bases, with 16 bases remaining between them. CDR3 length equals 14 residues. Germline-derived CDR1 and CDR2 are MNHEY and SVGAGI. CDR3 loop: CATKGGRTTDTQYF. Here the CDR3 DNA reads TGTGCCACCAAGGGGGGGCGGACCACAGATACGCAGTATTTT.

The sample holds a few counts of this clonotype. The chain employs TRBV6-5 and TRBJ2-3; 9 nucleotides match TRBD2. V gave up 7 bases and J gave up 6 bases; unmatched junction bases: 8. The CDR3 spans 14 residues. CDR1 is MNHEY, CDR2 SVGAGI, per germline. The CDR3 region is CASKWGLALDTQYF. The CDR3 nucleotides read TGTGCCAGCAAGTGGGGACTAGCTCTTGATACGCAGTATTTT.

The CDR3 nucleotides read TGTGCCAGCAGCCAAGATGGGACAGGGGTGAATGAAAAACTGTTTTTT. Its protein product is CASSQDGTGVNEKLFF. This rearrangement joins TRBV3-1 to TRBJ1-4; 10 nucleotides line up with TRBD1. The CDR3 spans 16 residues. Germline assignment: CDR1 LGHDT and CDR2 YNNKEL (reference sequence). The V segment lost 0 bases and the J segment 5 bases; nucleotides outside the gene matches: 3.

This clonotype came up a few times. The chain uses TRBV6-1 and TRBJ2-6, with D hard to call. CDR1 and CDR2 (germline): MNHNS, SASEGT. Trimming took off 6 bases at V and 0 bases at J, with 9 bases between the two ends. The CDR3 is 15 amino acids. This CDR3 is CASRGSHSGANVLTF. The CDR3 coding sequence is TGTGCCAGCAGAGGCAGCCACTCTGGGGCCAACGTCCTGACTTTC.

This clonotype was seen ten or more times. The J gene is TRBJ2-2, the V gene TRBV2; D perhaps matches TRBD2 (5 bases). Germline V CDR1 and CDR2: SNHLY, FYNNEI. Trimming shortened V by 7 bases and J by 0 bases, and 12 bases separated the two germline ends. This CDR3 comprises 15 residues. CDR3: CASNLGLTNTGELFF. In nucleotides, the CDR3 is TGTGCCAGCAACCTCGGACTTACGAACACCGGGGAGCTGTTTTTT.

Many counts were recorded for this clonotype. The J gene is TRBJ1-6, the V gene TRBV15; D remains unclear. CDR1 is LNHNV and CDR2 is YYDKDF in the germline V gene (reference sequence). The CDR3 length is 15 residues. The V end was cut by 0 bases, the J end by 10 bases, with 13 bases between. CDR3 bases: TGTGCCACCAGCAGAGACGTAACAGCCCAATCACCCCTCCACTTT. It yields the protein CATSRDVTAQSPLHF.

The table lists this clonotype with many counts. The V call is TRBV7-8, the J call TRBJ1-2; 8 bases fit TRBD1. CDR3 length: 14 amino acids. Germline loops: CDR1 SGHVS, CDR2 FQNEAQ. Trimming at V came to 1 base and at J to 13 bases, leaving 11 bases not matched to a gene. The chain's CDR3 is CASSLGGQGLRVTF. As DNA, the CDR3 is TGTGCCAGCAGCTTAGGAGGACAGGGTCTAAGGGTCACCTTC.

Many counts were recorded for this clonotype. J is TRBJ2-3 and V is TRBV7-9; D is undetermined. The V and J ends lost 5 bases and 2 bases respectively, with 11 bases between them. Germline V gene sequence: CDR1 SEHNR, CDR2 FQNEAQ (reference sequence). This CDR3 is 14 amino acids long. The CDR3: CASSRTGSTDTQYF. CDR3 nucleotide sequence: TGTGCCAGCAGCCGCACCGGGTCCACAGATACGCAGTATTTT.

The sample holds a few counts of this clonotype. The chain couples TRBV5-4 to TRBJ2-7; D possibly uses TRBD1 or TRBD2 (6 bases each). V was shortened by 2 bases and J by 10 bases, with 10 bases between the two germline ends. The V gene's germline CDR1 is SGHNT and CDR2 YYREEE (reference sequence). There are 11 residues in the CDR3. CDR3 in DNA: TGTGCCAGCAGCTTCGGGGGCCACCAGTACTTC. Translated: CASSFGGHQYF.